This T cell receptor (beta chain) was found in a study of T cell changes during pregnancy in multiple sclerosis. CDR1 is MDHEN, CDR2 SYDVKM, per germline. V lost 1 base to trimming and J lost 4 bases; unmatched junction nucleotides: 2. This CDR3 comprises 14 residues. Some clones are missing from TCRdb's copy, which holds only in-frame ones; the method was immunoSEQ multiplex PCR. Found here are about 92,000 clones, over 80% of them singletons; the top ten hold more than 2.5%. The chain combines TRBV28 with TRBJ1-2; TRBD1 agrees at 8 bases. The sequence derives from a female donor with multiple sclerosis, enrolled in a pregnancy study. Specimen: peripheral blood, collected in the first trimester of pregnancy. This chain's CDR3 is CASSLSGQGYGYTF. CDR3 nucleotide sequence: TGTGCCAGCAGTTTATCTGGACAGGGCTATGGCTACACCTTC.